Listed here is a single T cell receptor beta chain. Its antigen is currently unknown. Autoimmune disease history or systemic immunosuppression excluded patients. These data are taken from a study of OX40 agonist ivuxolimab in advanced cancers. Points from the study as a whole: A proportion of nonresponders additionally exhibited low normalized T-cell clonal expansion.

The CDR3 consists of 15 residues. Trimming shortened V by 4 bases and J by 8 bases, and 18 bases separated the two germline ends. Germline CDR1 MGHRA, CDR2 YSYEKL. Produced via immunoSEQ multiplex PCR; TCRdb's table is partial and in-frame only. Counted here are about 35,000 clones, around four fifths occurring once; the ten biggest clones make up roughly 13%. The genes are TRBV4-1 and TRBJ2-4; D might be TRBD2 (7 bases). Material: CD4+ or CD8+ T cells sorted from blood, obtained in a trial of the OX40 agonist ivuxolimab. The sequence came from an adult with an advanced solid tumor such as melanoma, head and neck, liver or kidney cancer. The CDR3 region is CASSLEGGARDIQYF. The DNA for the CDR3 is TGCGCCAGCAGCCTTGAGGGGGGGGCTAGGGACATTCAGTACTTC.